This T cell receptor beta chain was sequenced in a study of metastatic and nonmetastatic thyroid tumors. From germline, CDR1 is SGHTA and CDR2 FQGNSA. Between the trimmed V and J ends, which lost 3 bases and 6 bases, there was a span of 14 bases. The CDR3 covers 14 residues. With MiXCR, TCRdb called clones anew from the PCR reads. The sample includes fewer than 15,000 clones, approximately 35% of them seen just once. There were no patients who had received any treatment before thyroid surgery. This clone was seen repeatedly, ten times or more. Source material: tumor tissue. This chain joins TRBV7-2 and TRBJ1-1; D possibly corresponds to TRBD1 (5 bases). The sequence was obtained from a female donor with papillary thyroid cancer or a benign thyroid nodule (not recorded which). Some clones in this sample may be carry-over from other donors' samples. The CDR3 DNA follows: TGTGCCAGCAGCTTTATCGGACATTTCTCTGAAGCTTTCTTT. This codes for CASSFIGHFSEAFF. The full variable domain, its missing parts supplied by reference TRBV7-2 and TRBJ1-1, is GAGVSQSPSNKVTEKGKDVELRCDPISGHTALYWYRQSLGQGLEFLIYFQGNSAPDKSGLPSDRFSAERTGGSVSTLTIQRTQQEDSAVYLCASSFIGHFSEAFFGQGTRLTVV.